The clone carrying this T cell receptor beta chain was observed a single time. The target antigen is unknown. The sample comes from a study of T cell responses to AZD1222 COVID-19 vaccine. The assay was immunoSEQ multiplex PCR, and TCRdb's table has in-frame clones only and misses some. The table includes about 110,000 clones, 80% to 95% detected once. Study-wide results and limits: Vaccine-associated CD4 TCRs spanned spike, dominant at 160-218 and 743-854.

Germline lookup yields CDR1 LNHDA and CDR2 SQIVND (reference sequence). The V gene lost 6 bases and the J gene lost 10 bases, with 10 bases spanning the gap. The CDR3 runs to 11 residues. Here the sequenced sample was peripheral blood, taken on day 0 of AZD1222 vaccination. This rearrangement joins TRBV19 to TRBJ2-1; D is possibly TRBD1 (5 bases). This clonotype was obtained from an adult in good health. CDR3 residues: CASRLGAEQFF. The CDR3 DNA sequence: TGTGCCAGTAGGCTAGGGGCAGAGCAGTTCTTC.